The rows below give T cell receptor beta chains drawn from one sample of a study of T cell responses to AZD1222 COVID-19 vaccine. Method: immunoSEQ multiplex PCR; TCRdb's copy keeps in-frame clones and lacks some. Among 100,000 to 130,000 clones listed, roughly nine tenths were seen once. The specimen was peripheral blood, collected 28 days after the second AZD1222 dose. The receptor source for this set is an adult who received the AZD1222 COVID-19 vaccine. Each CDR3 is given with its conserved first and last residue. A D gene is named only where the DNA matches it firmly. Some rows have no size entry. The others give once, few or many, or a class for an expanded clone.

V,D,J,size,CDR3,DNA
TRBV18,.,TRBJ2-1,few,CASSPGGGDEQFF,TGTGCCAGCTCACCAGGAGGGGGAGATGAGCAGTTCTTC
TRBV3-1/TRBV3-2,.,TRBJ2-7,.,CASSTTSEQYF,TGTGCCAGCAGCACAACAAGTGAGCAGTACTTC
TRBV28,.,TRBJ1-2,.,CASSLEGYGYTF,TGTGCCAGCAGTTTAGAGGGCTATGGCTACACCTTC
TRBV6-5,TRBD1,TRBJ1-4,.,CASRITGGEKLFF,TGTGCCAGCAGGATAACAGGGGGAGAAAAACTGTTTTTT
TRBV7-9,.,TRBJ1-1,few,CASSLLGVGTEAFF,TGTGCCAGCAGCTTACTCGGAGTTGGCACTGAAGCTTTCTTT
TRBV28,TRBD1,TRBJ1-2,few,CASSADRGLGYGYTF,TGTGCCAGCAGTGCGGACAGGGGGCTCGGCTATGGCTACACCTTC
TRBV7-2,.,TRBJ2-3,.,CAAGRGASTDTQYF,TGTGCCGCAGGGCGGGGCGCTAGCACAGATACGCAGTATTTT
TRBV3-1/TRBV3-2,TRBD1,TRBJ1-2,.,CASSQGTGVGYGYTF,TGTGCCAGCAGCCAAGGGACAGGGGTGGGCTATGGCTACACCTTC
TRBV10-2,TRBD2,TRBJ2-3,.,CASRTIAGVPTDTQYF,TGCGCCAGCAGAACCATAGCGGGGGTGCCTACAGATACGCAGTATTTT
TRBV28,.,TRBJ1-5,.,CASSSGNQPQHF,TGTGCCAGCAGTTCTGGGAATCAGCCCCAGCATTTT
TRBV7-3,TRBD2,TRBJ2-1,once,CASNTGGNEQFF,TGTGCCAGCAACACCGGGGGGAATGAGCAGTTCTTC
TRBV7-7,.,TRBJ2-5,.,CASSSGRSPTETQYF,TGTGCCAGCAGCTCCGGTCGGAGTCCCACCGAGACCCAGTACTTC
TRBV3-1/TRBV3-2,TRBD2,TRBJ2-1,.,CASSQEPGGGGAYNEQFF,TGTGCCAGCAGCCAAGAGCCCGGGGGCGGGGGGGCCTACAATGAGCAGTTCTTC
TRBV18,.,TRBJ2-1,.,CASSPDAQYNEQFF,TGTGCCAGCTCACCAGACGCCCAATACAATGAGCAGTTCTTC
TRBV7-2,.,TRBJ1-2,.,CASSLGNRDYGYTF,TGTGCCAGCAGCTTGGGGAACAGGGACTATGGCTACACCTTC
TRBV24-1,.,TRBJ2-3,.,CATSDLGESTDTQYF,TGTGCCACCAGTGATTTGGGGGAAAGCACAGATACGCAGTATTTT
TRBV30,.,TRBJ1-1,.,CAESRTSNTEAFF,TGTGCTGAATCCCGGACTTCGAACACTGAAGCTTTCTTT
TRBV10-1,.,TRBJ2-2,.,CASSETNTGELFF,TGCGCCAGCAGCGAGACGAACACCGGGGAGCTGTTTTTT
TRBV6-5,TRBD1,TRBJ1-6,.,CASTRGTGTGSPLHF,TGTGCCAGCACTCGCGGGACAGGGACCGGTTCACCCCTCCACTTT
TRBV12-3/TRBV12-4,.,TRBJ2-1,once,CASSSGEQFF,TGTGCCAGCAGTTCTGGTGAGCAGTTCTTC
TRBV18,.,TRBJ1-2,.,CASSVGQSPYGYTF,TGTGCCAGCTCAGTGGGACAAAGCCCTTATGGCTACACCTTC
TRBV10-2,.,TRBJ2-7,.,CASSEARGRSSYEQYF,TGCGCCAGCAGTGAGGCAAGGGGCCGGTCCTCCTACGAGCAGTACTTC
TRBV7-8,.,TRBJ2-1,.,CASRPGQTYNEQFF,TGTGCCAGCAGACCGGGCCAAACCTACAATGAGCAGTTCTTC
TRBV6-5,TRBD1,TRBJ1-2,.,CASSNPGQLF,TGTGCCAGCAGTAATCCGGGACAGCTCTTC
TRBV19,.,TRBJ1-1,.,CASSPDNTEAFF,TGTGCCAGTAGCCCGGATAACACTGAAGCTTTCTTT
TRBV21-1,.,TRBJ1-1,.,CASSKVTGENTEAFF,TGTGCCAGCAGCAAAGTAACAGGGGAGAACACTGAAGCTTTCTTT
TRBV30,.,TRBJ2-3,.,CAWSGGTDSTDTQYF,TGTGCCTGGAGTGGAGGGACGGACAGCACAGATACGCAGTATTTT
TRBV5-1,TRBD1,TRBJ2-7,.,CASHRGPTGQGVSYEQYF,TGCGCCAGTCACCGGGGTCCGACGGGACAGGGGGTCTCCTACGAGCAGTACTTC
TRBV28,.,TRBJ2-2,.,CASSFPLITGELFF,TGTGCCAGCAGTTTCCCCCTTATTACCGGGGAGCTGTTTTTT
TRBV5-1,.,TRBJ1-4,.,CASSFGGTTNEKLFF,TGCGCCAGCAGCTTCGGGGGAACGACTAATGAAAAACTGTTTTTT
TRBV5-1,.,TRBJ1-1,.,CASSLAGSPGRTEAFF,TGCGCCAGCAGCTTGGCTGGGTCGCCAGGCCGCACTGAAGCTTTCTTT
TRBV3-1/TRBV3-2,TRBD1,TRBJ1-6,.,CASSQSGQGYNSPLHF,TGTGCCAGCAGCCAATCCGGACAGGGTTATAATTCACCCCTCCACTTT
TRBV18,TRBD1,TRBJ1-1,.,CASSPRTGTEAFF,TGTGCCAGCTCACCACGGACAGGGACTGAAGCTTTCTTT
TRBV7-9,TRBD1,TRBJ2-1,.,CASSLGQGGHEQFF,TGTGCCAGCAGCTTAGGACAGGGGGGTCATGAGCAGTTCTTC
TRBV25-1,.,TRBJ2-3,.,CASSEPEGRDLSTDTQYF,TGTGCCAGCAGTGAACCAGAGGGCAGGGACCTTAGCACAGATACGCAGTATTTT
TRBV3-1/TRBV3-2,.,TRBJ2-7,.,CASSRPPEYEQYF,TGTGCCAGCAGCCGCCCCCCCGAGTACGAGCAGTACTTC
TRBV5-1,.,TRBJ2-5,.,CASSLGGGPIRETQYF,TGCGCCAGCAGCTTGGGTGGGGGGCCCATCCGAGAGACCCAGTACTTC